These 21 T cell receptor beta chains originate from one sample sequenced in a study of T cells in Graves' hyperthyroidism and ophthalmopathy. RNA transcripts yielded amplified TCR beta CDR3 regions. First-round RT-PCR with HTBI primers amplified the TCR CDR3 region. TCRdb re-analysed the multiplex PCR reads in MiXCR, keeping a single row per CDR3 protein. The profile shows under 600,000 distinct CDR3 sequences, roughly 15% of them singletons. The specimen sequenced was blood. These receptors originate from a woman aged 35 to 49 with Graves' ophthalmopathy.

The rearrangement links TRBV4-2 to TRBJ2-6; D is tentatively TRBD1 or TRBD2 (6 bases each). V gave up 7 bases and J gave up 4 bases, with 17 bases separating them. CDR1 and CDR2 (germline): LGHNA, YNFKEQ. This CDR3 is built from 16 residues. The CDR3 bases are TGTGCCAGCAACCACATTGGAGGGACAGGGGCCAACGTCCTGACTTTC. Translated: CASNHIGGTGANVLTF.

This clonotype was picked up a small number of times. The chain uses TRBV30 and TRBJ2-7; D perhaps matches TRBD1 (5 bases). CDR3 length equals 11 residues. V was pared by 5 bases and J by 1 base, with 6 bases between. Germline V gene data show CDR1 as GTSNPN and CDR2 as SVGIG (reference sequence). The CDR3 loop is CAWGHSYEQYF. CDR3 DNA: TGTGCCTGGGGACATTCCTACGAGCAGTACTTC. The complete variable domain, with remaining parts taken from reference TRBV30 and TRBJ2-7, reads SQTIHQWPATLVQPVGSPLSLECTVEGTSNPNLYWYRQAAGRGLQLLFYSVGIGQISSEVPQNLSASRPQDRQFILSSKKLLLSDSGFYLCAWGHSYEQYFGPGTRLTVT.

There are a few counts of this clonotype. J is TRBJ2-7 and V is TRBV5-1; 7 nucleotides agree with TRBD2. With 4 bases clipped from V and 2 bases from J, the junction kept 6 bases outside the gene matches. Germline CDR1 SGHRS, CDR2 YFSETQ. The CDR3 is made up of 14 amino acids. The CDR3 DNA reads as TGCGCCAGCAGCGTCGGGGGGACTGCCTACGAGCAGTACTTC. This translates into CASSVGGTAYEQYF.

This clonotype has a handful of counts. This chain connects TRBV7-9 to TRBJ2-2; D not resolved. Germline values: CDR1 SEHNR, CDR2 FQNEAQ (reference sequence). There are 12 residues in the CDR3. The germline V and J ends were trimmed by 8 bases and 2 bases, with 6 bases remaining between them. CDR3 DNA sequence: TGTGCCAGCCTCGAAAACACCGGGGAGCTGTTTTTT. It is translated as CASLENTGELFF.

This clonotype was observed a handful of times. This chain joins TRBV4-1 and TRBJ1-1; tentative D call: TRBD1 (5 bases). The CDR3 contains 16 residues. Germline-derived CDR1 and CDR2 are MGHRA and YSYEKL. V was pared by 4 bases and J by 5 bases, with 20 bases between. The CDR3 loop is CASSPDRGNGATEAFF. CDR3 coding DNA: TGCGCCAGCAGCCCGGACCGGGGTAATGGGGCGACTGAAGCTTTCTTT.

This rearrangement joins TRBV20-1 to TRBJ2-1; D may be TRBD2 (6 bases). The CDR3 is 16 amino acids. Germline lookup yields CDR1 DFQATT and CDR2 SNEGSKA (reference sequence). V gave up 3 bases and J gave up 0 bases, with 15 bases separating them. In DNA, the CDR3 is TGCAGTGCTAGGGGGAATAGCGGCAGCTCCTACAATGAGCAGTTCTTC. Translation: CSARGNSGSSYNEQFF.

This clonotype was recorded many times. V and J are TRBV27 and TRBJ2-1, with 9 bases identical to TRBD2. Germline CDR1 is MNHEY and CDR2 is SMNVEV (reference sequence). The junction had 8 bases not matched to a gene; V was cut back by 7 bases and J by 7 bases. The CDR3 spans 14 residues. The CDR3 DNA reads TGTGCCAGCACCCGTGCGGGAGGGAGAAATGAGCAGTTCTTC. It yields the protein CASTRAGGRNEQFF.

This clonotype was observed at least ten times. The V call is TRBV2, the J call TRBJ2-3; TRBD2 is a possible D gene (5 bases). The germline V gene has CDR1 SNHLY and CDR2 FYNNEI. This CDR3 has 16 amino acids. Trimming cost V 4 bases and J 3 bases, with 17 bases left between them. As DNA, the CDR3 is TGTGCCAGCAGTGGTGGGTCAGGAGGTGGTACAGATACGCAGTATTTT. Amino acids: CASSGGSGGGTDTQYF.

The chain combines TRBV6-6 with TRBJ2-1; the match to TRBD2 covers 11 bases. The trim removed 0 bases at V and 4 bases at J, leaving 8 bases unmatched. The CDR3 totals 18 residues. Germline-derived CDR1 and CDR2 are MNHNY and SVGAGI (reference sequence). The CDR3 loop reads CASSYSDTSGSRYNEQFF. The CDR3 coding sequence is TGTGCCAGCAGTTACTCGGACACTAGCGGGAGTCGGTACAATGAGCAGTTCTTC.

Details on this clonotype: A clone one base away is much larger, so this may be a read error. The chain recombines TRBV30 with TRBJ2-7; the match to TRBD1 covers 7 bases. This CDR3 region has 13 residues. V lost 2 bases to trimming and J lost 7 bases; unmatched junction nucleotides: 8. In germline, CDR1 is GTSNPN, CDR2 SVGIG (reference sequence). The CDR3 region has the DNA TGTGCCTGGAGTAACAGGGGTTTTGGTGAGCAGTACTTC. This encodes CAWSNRGFGEQYF.

The V call is TRBV7-2, the J call TRBJ2-2; D unclear. Germline lookup yields CDR1 SGHTA and CDR2 FQGNSA. With 0 bases removed from V and 4 bases from J, the gap between germline ends came to 6 bases. This CDR3 is 14 amino acids long. The DNA for the CDR3 is TGTGCCAGCAGCTTAGCGCGAAGCACCGGGGAGCTGTTTTTT. Translated, it gives CASSLARSTGELFF.

The chain has TRBV2 and TRBJ1-2; 10 bases fit TRBD1. The germline gives CDR1 SNHLY, CDR2 FYNNEI. Germline trimming cut 5 bases from V and 8 bases from J; bases unmatched to any gene: 14. This CDR3 contains 16 residues. CDR3 coding DNA: TGTGCCAGCAGTCCTATCCCTCGACAGGGGGCGCGCGGCTACACCTTC. Residues: CASSPIPRQGARGYTF.

The table lists this clonotype with a few counts. The chain uses TRBV20-1 and TRBJ1-2, with D tentatively TRBD1 (6 bases). The V and J ends lost 5 bases and 4 bases respectively, with 17 bases between them. This CDR3 has 14 amino acids. Germline V gene lookup returns CDR1 DFQATT and CDR2 SNEGSKA (reference sequence). The CDR3 is CSAETGQTSYGYTF. CDR3 DNA: TGCAGTGCTGAGACGGGACAAACCTCCTATGGCTACACCTTC.

This clonotype was seen repeatedly, ten times or more. This chain joins TRBV6-1 and TRBJ1-1, with TRBD1 as a possible D gene (6 bases). Trimming took 2 bases from V and 5 from J, leaving 12 bases between them. The germline gives CDR1 MNHNS, CDR2 SASEGT. This CDR3 spans 14 amino acids. The CDR3 DNA reads as TGTGCCAGCAGTGAATGGGGGGCCTTAACTGAAGCTTTCTTT. This encodes CASSEWGALTEAFF.

This chain links TRBV9 with TRBJ1-1; D unclear. Trimming stripped 2 bases from V and 5 bases from J, with 10 bases between. The CDR3 runs to 13 residues. Germline values: CDR1 SGDLS, CDR2 YYNGEE. This CDR3 is CASSVGRETEAFF. Here the CDR3 DNA reads TGTGCCAGCAGCGTGGGGAGGGAGACTGAAGCTTTCTTT.

This clonotype was observed at least ten times. CDR3 amino acids: CSIRGIGDEQYF. Here the CDR3 DNA reads TGCAGTATACGGGGTATCGGGGACGAGCAGTACTTC. The gene calls are TRBV20-1 and TRBJ2-7; a possible D gene is TRBD2 (5 bases). This CDR3 spans 12 amino acids. Trimming pared 8 bases from V and 5 bases from J, leaving 16 bases between. Germline V gives CDR1 DFQATT, CDR2 SNEGSKA (reference sequence).

This clonotype has more than one count but fewer than ten. No conserved phenylalanine or tryptophan is present at the end of the CDR3, so a read error is the likely explanation. The gene calls are TRBV28 and TRBJ2-7; TRBD1 matches at 7 bases. The CDR3 spans 15 residues. The germline V gene encodes CDR1 MDHEN and CDR2 SYDVKM. V gave up 5 bases and J gave up 5 bases; unmatched junction bases: 12. The CDR3 DNA is TGTGCCAGCAGTGGGTCGACAGGGTTCTTACACGAGCAGTACCTC. It encodes CASSGSTGFLHEQYL.

The chain is built from TRBV9 and TRBJ2-7; 8 bases agree with TRBD2. Germline CDR1 is SGDLS and CDR2 is YYNGEE. This CDR3 is 16 amino acids long. The ends lost 0 bases at V and 0 bases at J; junction bases unmatched: 5. CDR3 nucleotide sequence: TGTGCCAGCAGCGTAGTAAGACTAGCGAGCTCCTACGAGCAGTACTTC. Protein: CASSVVRLASSYEQYF. The entire variable domain, with the rest obtained from reference TRBV9 and TRBJ2-7, is as follows: DSGVTQTPKHLITATGQRVTLRCSPRSGDLSVYWYQQSLDQGLQFLIQYYNGEERAKGNILERFSAQQFPDLHSELNLSSLELGDSALYFCASSVVRLASSYEQYFGPGTRLTVT.

This clonotype appeared a few times. The chain carries TRBV20-1 and TRBJ2-3; 11 positions match TRBD2. J gave up 4 bases and V 7 bases, and 4 bases lay outside the gene matches. Germline V gives CDR1 DFQATT, CDR2 SNEGSKA (reference sequence). The CDR3 loop spans 13 amino acids. CDR3 sequence reads: CSVLAGGPDTQYF. The CDR3 nucleotides are TGCAGTGTTTTAGCGGGAGGGCCAGATACGCAGTATTTT.

This clonotype was observed a few times. The rearrangement uses TRBV11-2 and TRBJ2-2; maybe TRBD2 (7 bases). Between the trimmed V and J ends, which lost 6 bases and 2 bases, there was a span of 13 bases. This CDR3 has 15 residues. Per the germline V gene, CDR1 is SGHAT and CDR2 is FQNNGV. The CDR3 nucleotides are TGTGCCAGCAGTAGGGGGGGGGGAAACACCGGGGAGCTGTTTTTT. It specifies CASSRGGGNTGELFF. Together with reference TRBV11-2 and TRBJ2-2, the CDR3 gives the full variable domain: EAGVAQSPRYKIIEKRQSVAFWCNPISGHATLYWYQQILGQGPKLLIQFQNNGVVDDSQLPKDRFSAERLKGVDSTLKIQPAKLEDSAVYLCASSRGGGNTGELFFGEGSRLTVL.

This sequence joins TRBV5-1 and TRBJ1-2; no definite D call. Germline V gene sequence: CDR1 SGHRS, CDR2 YFSETQ. Trimming removed 0 bases from V and 0 bases from J, with 6 bases in between. The CDR3 is 14 amino acids. The CDR3 here is CASSLEYPNYGYTF. The DNA for the CDR3 is TGCGCCAGCAGCTTGGAATATCCTAACTATGGCTACACCTTC.